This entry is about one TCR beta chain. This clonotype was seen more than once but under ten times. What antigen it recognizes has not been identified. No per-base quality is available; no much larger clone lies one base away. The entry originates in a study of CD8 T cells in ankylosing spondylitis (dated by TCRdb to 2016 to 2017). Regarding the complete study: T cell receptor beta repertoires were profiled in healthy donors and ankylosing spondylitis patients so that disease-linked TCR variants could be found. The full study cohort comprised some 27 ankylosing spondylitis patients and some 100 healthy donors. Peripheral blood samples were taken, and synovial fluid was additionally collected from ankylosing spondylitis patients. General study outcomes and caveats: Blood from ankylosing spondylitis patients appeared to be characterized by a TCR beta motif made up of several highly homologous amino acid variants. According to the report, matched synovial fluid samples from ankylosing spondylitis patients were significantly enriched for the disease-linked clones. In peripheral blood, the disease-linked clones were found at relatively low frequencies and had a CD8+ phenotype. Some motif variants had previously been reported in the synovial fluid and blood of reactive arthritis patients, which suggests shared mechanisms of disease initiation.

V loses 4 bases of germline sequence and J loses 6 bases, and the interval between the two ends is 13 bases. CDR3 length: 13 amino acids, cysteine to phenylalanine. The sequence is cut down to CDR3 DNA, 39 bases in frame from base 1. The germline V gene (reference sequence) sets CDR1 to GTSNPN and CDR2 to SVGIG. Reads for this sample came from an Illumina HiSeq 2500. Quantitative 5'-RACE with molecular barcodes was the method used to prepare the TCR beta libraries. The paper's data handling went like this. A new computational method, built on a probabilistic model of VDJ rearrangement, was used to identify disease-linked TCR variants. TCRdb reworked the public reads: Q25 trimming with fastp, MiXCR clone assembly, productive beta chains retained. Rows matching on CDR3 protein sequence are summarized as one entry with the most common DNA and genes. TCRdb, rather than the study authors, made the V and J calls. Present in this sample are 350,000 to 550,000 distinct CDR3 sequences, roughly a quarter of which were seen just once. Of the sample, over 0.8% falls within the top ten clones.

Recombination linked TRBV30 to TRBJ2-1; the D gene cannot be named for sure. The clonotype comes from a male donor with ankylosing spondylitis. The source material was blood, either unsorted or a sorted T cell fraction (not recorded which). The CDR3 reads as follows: CAWNRGRPNEQFF. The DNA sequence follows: TGTGCCTGGAATCGCGGACGACCCAATGAGCAGTTCTTC.